This T cell receptor beta chain was recorded in a study of blood T cell repertoires in COVID-19 (dated by TCRdb to about 2020). With regard to the full study: The collaborator samples originated in the United States, Italy and Spain and spanned the acute and convalescent phases of COVID-19. The prospective study material was composed of cDNA or gDNA derived from T cells, B-cell-depleted T cells, or PBMCs. Deeply sampled blood TCRbeta repertoires from subjects exposed to, actively infected with, or recovered from COVID-19 were included in the dataset. A freely available public database, intended as a resource for researchers studying the immune response to SARS-CoV-2, is where the repertoires were released. Samples came from the ongoing ImmuneRACE study (first 160 participants) plus 1,254 subjects from 6 global collaborators. A de-identified subject ID, COVID-19 status, age in years and sex were almost always included in the sample metadata. Where available, HLA class I and class II types were obtained from metadata supplied by the sample provider rather than from assay-based typing. Findings and caveats that apply to the study as a whole: Clinical and demographic metadata were provided uncurated, with the amount varying by source and participant.

Of note for this clone: This receptor's antigen is unknown. No base quality values were provided; no much bigger clone lies one nucleotide off.

Collaborating institutions collected whole blood in K2EDTA tubes following their own protocols. For TCRbeta analysis, collaborators shipped samples in one of three forms: frozen whole blood, isolated PBMCs, or DNA extracted from either of those sample types. TCRbeta CDR3 regions were amplified from genomic DNA by means of the immunoSEQ Assay, a bias-controlled multiplex PCR. On the study's bioinformatics: The number of nucleated cells in each sample was estimated from the amplification of reference gene primers within the assay. Sequence reads were collapsed and filtered to measure the absolute abundance of every unique TCRbeta CDR3 rearrangement. For each sample, productive Simpson clonality was calculated by taking the square root of Simpson's diversity index across productive rearrangements. TCRdb's version of the immuneACCESS table is confined to in-frame rearrangements and falls short of the full clone set. An unresolved V gene accounts for under half of the shortfall where checked; the remainder is of unknown origin. V and J calls and clone size are those listed in that table; D and trimming were worked out from the DNA. The sample contains about 130,000 clones, over 75% of them found a single time. Together, the top ten hold roughly 1.2% of the sample.

According to the germline V gene, CDR1 reads SGHDN and CDR2 reads FVKESK. From cysteine to phenylalanine, the CDR3 is 13 amino acids long. Only the CDR3 region is kept as DNA, spanning 39 bases read in frame from base 1. The V end loses 4 bases and the J end loses 4 bases, and a stretch of 10 bases separates them. This receptor chain uses TRBV14 and TRBJ2-5; matching of 5 bases hints at TRBD2 as the D gene. Sequencing was done on a sample of peripheral blood. This receptor was obtained from a woman aged 80 or over with acute or convalescent COVID-19. The CDR3 protein is CASSPWTRETQYF. The DNA sequence is TGTGCCAGCAGCCCTTGGACTCGAGAGACCCAGTACTTC.